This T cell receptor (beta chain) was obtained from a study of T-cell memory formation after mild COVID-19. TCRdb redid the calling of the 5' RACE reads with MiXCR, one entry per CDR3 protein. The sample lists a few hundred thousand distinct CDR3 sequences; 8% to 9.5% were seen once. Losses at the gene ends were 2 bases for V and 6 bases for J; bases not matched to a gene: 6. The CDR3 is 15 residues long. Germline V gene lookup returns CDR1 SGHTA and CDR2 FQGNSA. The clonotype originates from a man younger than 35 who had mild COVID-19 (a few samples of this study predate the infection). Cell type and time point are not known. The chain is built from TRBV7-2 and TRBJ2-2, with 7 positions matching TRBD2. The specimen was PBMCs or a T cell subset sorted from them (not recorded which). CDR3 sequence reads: CASSLRRGISGELFF. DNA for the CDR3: TGTGCCAGCAGCTTAAGGCGGGGGATCTCCGGGGAGCTGTTTTTT.